Listed here are 5 T cell receptor beta chains from one sample, sequenced in a study of blood T cells in healthy people across ages. A second PCR, run for about 6 to 12 cycles, used a sample-barcoded 5' primer plus a J-beta primer mix. TCRdb analysed the 5' RACE reads with MiXCR anew, one entry per CDR3 protein. The sample has 750,000 to 950,000 distinct CDR3 sequences, roughly 50% seen once. The sample was blood. These receptors were collected from a man at least 80 years old in good health.

This clonotype was seen only a few times. The chain recombines TRBV7-9 with TRBJ2-4; D unclear. V was trimmed by 1 base and J by 8 bases, leaving 12 bases between them. The CDR3 loop spans 14 amino acids. CDR1 SEHNR and CDR2 FQNEAQ come from the germline V gene (reference sequence). The CDR3, as DNA: TGTGCCAGCAGCTTAGTGGGCAGAGAGGACATTCAGTACTTC. It codes for CASSLVGREDIQYF.

The chain recombines TRBV24-1 with TRBJ2-1; TRBD2 matches 11 bases. Trimming removed 9 bases from V and 4 bases from J; junction bases left unmatched: 7. Germline V gene sequence: CDR1 KGHDR, CDR2 SFDVKD. CDR3 length: 15 residues. The CDR3 protein is CATQGGTSGYNEQFF. The CDR3 DNA reads TGTGCCACCCAGGGTGGGACTAGCGGTTACAATGAGCAGTTCTTC.

The chain couples TRBV20-1 to TRBJ2-5; tentatively, D is TRBD2 (7 bases). The CDR3 consists of 15 residues. Germline CDR1 is DFQATT and CDR2 is SNEGSKA (reference sequence). Trimming took off 5 bases at V and 1 base at J, with 17 bases between the two ends. This CDR3 is CSAPQGRGLQETQYF. CDR3 sequence (DNA): TGCAGTGCTCCTCAGGGGAGGGGTCTCCAAGAGACCCAGTACTTC.

The rearrangement links TRBV28 to TRBJ1-4; 10 bases agree with TRBD1. Germline V gene sequence: CDR1 MDHEN, CDR2 SYDVKM. The CDR3 runs to 15 residues. The junction had 11 bases not matched to a gene; V was cut back by 6 bases and J by 10 bases. For the CDR3, the DNA is TGTGCCAGCAGGACGACAGGGGGCCCTCCGGGAAAACTGTTTTTT. This gives the protein CASRTTGGPPGKLFF.

About this clonotype: Mismatch with germline at one junction end may stem from a read error. The J gene is TRBJ2-7, the V gene TRBV29-1; 10 bases agree with TRBD2. CDR3 length equals 14 residues. Looked up from germline, CDR1 is SQVTM and CDR2 is ANQGSEA. This CDR3 reads CCVQRGLATYEQYF. The CDR3 nucleotides read TGCTGCGTCCAAAGGGGACTAGCGACCTACGAGCAGTACTTC.